One sample yielded the 9 T cell receptor beta chains listed below, sequenced in a study of CD8+CD57+ T cells in acquired aplastic anemia. Genomic DNA templated the TCR beta VDJ and CDR3 profiling. TCRdb ran MiXCR on the reads and lists one entry per CDR3 protein. The table has a few hundred thousand distinct CDR3 sequences, roughly 57% seen once. The sample was sorted CD4+, CD8+, or CD8+CD57+ T cells (not recorded which) from PBMCs. These receptors were taken from a human donor in good health.

This clonotype turned up a few times. The chain links TRBV7-2 to TRBJ1-2; D is perhaps TRBD1 (6 bases). V was cut by 1 base and J by 7 bases, with 16 bases left in between. Germline V gene lookup returns CDR1 SGHTA and CDR2 FQGNSA. The CDR3 is made up of 15 amino acids. The CDR3 DNA follows: TGTGCCAGCAGCTTAGGAGGCGGGGGGGCAGCTGGCTACACCTTC. This codes for CASSLGGGGAAGYTF.

J is TRBJ1-5 and V is TRBV9, with 7 bases lining up with TRBD1. V dropped 0 bases and J dropped 2; count of bases not matched to a gene: 5. The CDR3 is 16 amino acids. Germline-derived CDR1 and CDR2 are SGDLS and YYNGEE. CDR3 in DNA: TGTGCCAGCAGCGTAGCTCCAGGGGGTGGCAATCAGCCCCAGCATTTT. Translated, it gives CASSVAPGGGNQPQHF. Full variable domain (outside the CDR3, taken from reference TRBV9 and TRBJ1-5): DSGVTQTPKHLITATGQRVTLRCSPRSGDLSVYWYQQSLDQGLQFLIQYYNGEERAKGNILERFSAQQFPDLHSELNLSSLELGDSALYFCASSVAPGGGNQPQHFGDGTRLSIL.

This clonotype was picked up many times. The chain recombines TRBV6-5 with TRBJ2-1, with a tentative D call TRBD2 (6 bases). Deletions cut 6 bases from V and 2 bases from J, with 20 bases between. This CDR3 is 17 amino acids long. The germline gives CDR1 MNHEY, CDR2 SVGAGI. This CDR3 is CASRPPAPGVAYNEQFF. DNA for the CDR3: TGTGCCAGCAGGCCGCCCGCGCCGGGAGTGGCCTACAATGAGCAGTTCTTC.

This chain links TRBV7-3 with TRBJ2-3, with unresolved D. CDR1 is SGHTA and CDR2 is FQGTGA in the germline V gene. The CDR3 runs to 13 residues. Trimming stripped 3 bases from V and 1 base from J, with 5 bases between. This chain's CDR3 is CASSFQGTDTQYF. The CDR3 region has the DNA TGTGCCAGCAGCTTCCAGGGCACAGATACGCAGTATTTT.

This clonotype was seen many times. The chain links TRBV4-3 to TRBJ2-7; a weak D match, TRBD2 (6 bases). This CDR3 comprises 15 residues. CDR1 LGHNA and CDR2 YSLEER come from the germline V gene. Trimming left V 1 base short and J 1 base short, with 11 bases between. Here the CDR3 reads CASSQGVGTSYEQYF. The CDR3, as DNA: TGCGCCAGCAGCCAAGGTGTCGGGACTTCCTACGAGCAGTACTTC.

The chain uses TRBV20-1 and TRBJ1-1; tentative D call: TRBD1 (6 bases). V lost 0 bases, J lost 8 bases, and 22 bases lay in between. The CDR3 contains 16 residues. Germline V gene sequence: CDR1 DFQATT, CDR2 SNEGSKA (reference sequence). CDR3 nucleotides: TGCAGTGCTAGAGATCCATGGGGGACAAGCGGGGCAGAAGCTTTCTTT. Translated, it gives CSARDPWGTSGAEAFF.

The chain combines TRBV7-9 with TRBJ1-4; D is unclear. In germline, CDR1 is SEHNR, CDR2 FQNEAQ (reference sequence). The CDR3 is 15 residues long. V was shortened by 5 bases and J by 0 bases, with 10 bases between the two germline ends. The CDR3 coding sequence is TGTGCCAGCAGCCCCTTAGGTCCAACTAATGAAAAACTGTTTTTT. Residues: CASSPLGPTNEKLFF.

As to this clonotype: The junction does not match germline at one end; this may be a read error. The chain links TRBV5-1 to TRBJ2-3; D call uncertain. Germline lookup yields CDR1 SGHRS and CDR2 YFSETQ. This CDR3 has 14 residues. CDR3 nucleotides: TGTGCCAGCAGCTTGGGGAACCCCACAGATACGCAGTATTTT. Amino acid sequence: CASSLGNPTDTQYF.

V is TRBV6-4 and J is TRBJ2-3; 8 bases align to TRBD1. Germline lookup yields CDR1 MRHNA and CDR2 SNTAGT. The CDR3 is 15 residues long. After removal of 2 bases from V and 4 bases from J, the junction contained 5 bases not matched to a gene. The CDR3 is CASSDGTGSSDTQYF. CDR3 DNA sequence: TGTGCCAGCAGTGACGGGACAGGCTCCTCAGATACGCAGTATTTT.